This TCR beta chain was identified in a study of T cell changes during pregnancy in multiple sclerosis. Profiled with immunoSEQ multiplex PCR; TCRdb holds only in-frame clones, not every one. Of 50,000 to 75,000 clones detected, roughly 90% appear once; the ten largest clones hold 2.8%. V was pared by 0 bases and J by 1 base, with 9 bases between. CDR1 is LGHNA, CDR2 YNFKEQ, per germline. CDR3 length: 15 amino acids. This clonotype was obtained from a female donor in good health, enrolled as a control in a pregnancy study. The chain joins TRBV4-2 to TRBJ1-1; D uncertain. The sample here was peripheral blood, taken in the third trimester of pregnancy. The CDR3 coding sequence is TGTGCCAGCAGCCAAGATGAAGGGAGGAACACTGAAGCTTTCTTT. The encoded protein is CASSQDEGRNTEAFF.